Presented here are 24 T cell receptor beta chains from one specimen sequenced in a study of blood T cell repertoires in COVID-19. The assay was immunoSEQ multiplex PCR, and TCRdb's table has in-frame clones only and misses some. The table has around 170,000 clones, roughly 86% seen once; the top ten hold 7%. Sequenced material: peripheral blood. These receptors were taken from a man aged 50-60 years with active or convalescent COVID-19.

The chain links TRBV9 to TRBJ1-4; perhaps TRBD1 as D (6 bases). The V gene lost 4 bases and the J gene lost 8 bases, with 18 bases spanning the gap. CDR1 is SGDLS, CDR2 YYNGEE, per germline. This CDR3 contains 15 residues. This CDR3 reads CASSTPGGAGEKLFF. The CDR3 DNA reads as TGTGCCAGCAGCACCCCTGGGGGGGCAGGGGAAAAACTGTTTTTT.

As DNA, the CDR3 is TGTGCCAGCAGTTTGGACGGGGGCACAGATACGCAGTATTTT. Protein product: CASSLDGGTDTQYF. The rearrangement joins TRBV6-2 or TRBV6-3 to TRBJ2-3, with D possibly matching TRBD2 (5 bases). CDR3 length equals 14 residues. V lost 4 bases and J 1 base, leaving 9 bases between the germline ends. Germline-derived CDR1 and CDR2 are MNHEY and SVGEGT.

The V call is TRBV7-8, the J call TRBJ1-4, with 7 bases matching TRBD1. From germline, CDR1 is SGHVS and CDR2 FQNEAQ. This CDR3 is built from 16 residues. Losses at the gene ends were 2 bases for V and 5 bases for J; bases not matched to a gene: 8. CDR3 in DNA: TGTGCCAGCAGCTTAACCCATCCGACAGGGAATGAAAAACTGTTTTTT. This codes for CASSLTHPTGNEKLFF.

The chain uses TRBV24-1 and TRBJ2-1, with TRBD2 matching over 7 bases. CDR1 and CDR2 from the germline V gene are KGHDR and SFDVKD. The CDR3 is 16 residues long. V lost 3 bases to trimming and J lost 1 base; unmatched junction nucleotides: 5. The CDR3 protein is CATSDIAGLSYNEQFF. The CDR3 DNA follows: TGTGCCACCAGTGATATCGCGGGACTATCCTACAATGAGCAGTTCTTC.

The V call is TRBV6-1, the J call TRBJ1-2; weak D call: TRBD1 (5 bases). The V and J ends lost 3 bases and 4 bases respectively, with 6 bases between them. Germline CDR1 is MNHNS and CDR2 is SASEGT. The CDR3 length is 12 residues. The CDR3, as DNA: TGTGCCAGCAGTGAGGGGGGCTATGGCTACACCTTC. This codes for CASSEGGYGYTF.

The sample holds one count of this clone. The rearrangement uses TRBV6-1 and TRBJ2-3; the match to TRBD2 covers 11 bases. The CDR3 sequence is 16 residues long. Trimming at V came to 4 bases and at J to 0 bases, leaving 3 bases not matched to a gene. Germline V gene lookup returns CDR1 MNHNS and CDR2 SASEGT. CDR3 region: CASSVTSGSSTDTQYF. CDR3 DNA: TGTGCCAGCAGTGTAACTAGCGGGAGTAGCACAGATACGCAGTATTTT.

The chain uses TRBV6-2 or TRBV6-3 and TRBJ2-1, with TRBD2 matching over 14 bases. Germline V CDR1 and CDR2: MNHEY, SVGEGT. The CDR3 is made up of 17 amino acids. The trim removed 0 bases at V and 9 bases at J, leaving 7 bases unmatched. The DNA for the CDR3 is TGTGCCAGCAGTTACTCTCTCCGGACTAGCGGGAGGTCTGAGCAGTTCTTC. The encoded protein is CASSYSLRTSGRSEQFF.

V usage is TRBV5-1 and J usage is TRBJ1-1, with D perhaps matching TRBD1 (5 bases). Trimming removed 0 bases at V and 0 bases at J, with 9 bases between. CDR3 length: 15 residues. Germline assignment: CDR1 SGHRS and CDR2 YFSETQ. CDR3 DNA sequence: TGCGCCAGCAGCTTGGGGTCAGGGATGAACACTGAAGCTTTCTTT. Translated, it gives CASSLGSGMNTEAFF.

This clone was recorded only once. The V call is TRBV11-3, the J call TRBJ2-1, with D perhaps TRBD2 (5 bases). The CDR3 contains 15 residues. Trimming left V 5 bases short and J 7 bases short, with 18 bases between. The germline V gene has CDR1 SGHNT and CDR2 YENEEA. The CDR3 protein is CASSLSRGWGNEQFF. CDR3 nucleotides: TGTGCCAGCAGCCTGAGCCGGGGTTGGGGTAATGAGCAGTTCTTC.

The J gene is TRBJ1-5, the V gene TRBV19; D is uncertain. This CDR3 contains 15 residues. Germline CDR1 reads LNHDA; CDR2 reads SQIVND (reference sequence). With 6 bases removed from V and 6 bases from J, the gap between germline ends came to 18 bases. The CDR3 DNA is TGTGCCAGTAGAAAAAACCGGGAGAAAGGTCAGCCCCAGCATTTT. Its translation is CASRKNREKGQPQHF.

This clone was picked up one time. The J gene is TRBJ2-7, the V gene TRBV7-2; D is ambiguous. Germline loops: CDR1 SGHTA, CDR2 FQGNSA. V was clipped by 9 bases and J by 9 bases, with 12 bases between them. This CDR3 has 10 residues. This chain's CDR3 is CASTLLGQYF. CDR3 sequence (DNA): TGTGCCAGTACCCTTCTCGGGCAGTACTTC.

This sequence joins TRBV7-2 and TRBJ1-5; a weak D match, TRBD1 (6 bases). The CDR3 is 14 amino acids. Germline CDR1 and CDR2: SGHTA and FQGNSA. Trimming pared 5 bases from V and 4 bases from J, leaving 12 bases between. Here the CDR3 DNA reads TGTGCCAGCAGCGTCGGGACACCGAATCAGCCCCAGCATTTT. This translates into CASSVGTPNQPQHF.

This clone was observed a few times. The chain joins TRBV28 to TRBJ1-1; tentatively, D is TRBD1 (5 bases). This CDR3 is 13 amino acids long. Germline lookup yields CDR1 MDHEN and CDR2 SYDVKM. Between the trimmed V and J ends, which lost 8 bases and 0 bases, there was a span of 10 bases. The chain's CDR3 is CASRQPLNTEAFF. CDR3 coding DNA: TGTGCCAGCCGACAGCCTTTGAACACTGAAGCTTTCTTT.

The J gene is TRBJ2-6, the V gene TRBV6-5; possibly TRBD1 for D (6 bases). V lost 9 bases, J lost 0 bases, and 9 bases lay in between. Germline CDR1 reads MNHEY; CDR2 reads SVGAGI. This CDR3 has 14 amino acids. DNA of the CDR3: TGTGCCAGTAAACAGGGCTCTGGGGCCAACGTCCTGACTTTC. Residues: CASKQGSGANVLTF.

The chain links TRBV9 to TRBJ1-6; D possibly corresponds to TRBD1 (5 bases). CDR1 and CDR2 from the germline V gene are SGDLS and YYNGEE. The CDR3 covers 14 residues. V was trimmed by 0 bases and J by 8 bases, leaving 9 bases between them. This CDR3 reads CASSVGGDDSPLHF. For the CDR3, the DNA is TGTGCCAGCAGCGTAGGGGGGGACGATTCACCCCTCCACTTT.

The J gene is TRBJ1-4, the V gene TRBV4-2; D call uncertain. Germline CDR1 is LGHNA and CDR2 is YNFKEQ. This CDR3 comprises 13 residues. V was cut by 0 bases and J by 8 bases, with 7 bases left in between. The CDR3 region is CASSQEGREKLFF. CDR3 coding DNA: TGTGCCAGCAGCCAAGAAGGCAGGGAAAAACTGTTTTTT.

This chain links TRBV7-2 with TRBJ1-1; D unclear. With 1 base removed from V and 1 base from J, the gap between germline ends came to 10 bases. The germline V gene encodes CDR1 SGHTA and CDR2 FQGNSA. The CDR3 extends over 15 amino acids. The CDR3: CASSLDLGSNTEAFF. The CDR3 coding sequence is TGTGCCAGCAGCTTAGATCTAGGATCGAACACTGAAGCTTTCTTT.

V and J are TRBV5-6 and TRBJ2-7, with 9 bases fitting TRBD1. Looked up from germline, CDR1 is SGHDT and CDR2 is YYEEEE. The trim removed 3 bases at V and 7 bases at J, leaving 14 bases unmatched. The length of the CDR3 is 16 residues. The DNA for the CDR3 is TGTGCCAGCAGCTATTTTTGGGGACAGGGATTGTTAGAGCAGTACTTC. This sequence encodes CASSYFWGQGLLEQYF.

The gene calls are TRBV6-5 and TRBJ1-5; a weak D match, TRBD1 (6 bases). Between the trimmed V and J ends, which lost 6 bases and 6 bases, there was a span of 18 bases. Per the germline V gene, CDR1 is MNHEY and CDR2 is SVGAGI. CDR3 size: 15 residues. CDR3 loop: CASRGLTGKGQPQHF. The CDR3 DNA is TGTGCCAGCAGAGGCTTAACAGGGAAAGGTCAGCCCCAGCATTTT.

V usage is TRBV5-4 and J usage is TRBJ1-1, with D possibly being TRBD1 (6 bases). Trimming took 4 bases from V and 6 from J, leaving 10 bases between them. This CDR3 contains 12 residues. CDR1 is SGHNT and CDR2 is YYREEE in the germline V gene (reference sequence). The CDR3 here is CASSLEGAEAFF. DNA of the CDR3: TGTGCCAGCAGCCTCGAGGGGGCTGAAGCTTTCTTT.

V and J are TRBV6-5 and TRBJ2-2, with 10 positions matching TRBD2. Germline CDR1 and CDR2: MNHEY and SVGAGI. V trimming: 5 bases; J trimming: 7 bases; junction bases outside the gene matches: 7. The CDR3 is 15 residues long. The CDR3 DNA reads as TGTGCCAGCAGTCGTAGCGGGGGGCGGAGCGGGGAGCTGTTTTTT. Its translation is CASSRSGGRSGELFF.

V and J are TRBV5-7 and TRBJ1-2; D unresolved. TRBV5-7 is known as an ORF, though its function is uncertain. This CDR3 has 15 residues. The germline V and J ends were trimmed by 5 bases and 0 bases, with 14 bases remaining between them. The CDR3 DNA sequence: TGTGCCAGCAGGACTTCGGCCAGAGCTAACTATGGCTACACCTTC. Its protein is CASRTSARANYGYTF.

The chain combines TRBV6-6 with TRBJ2-7; 7 bases are shared with TRBD2. V dropped 6 bases and J dropped 1; count of bases not matched to a gene: 12. The CDR3 contains 16 residues. Per the germline V gene, CDR1 is MNHNY and CDR2 is SVGAGI (reference sequence). CDR3 DNA sequence: TGTGCCAGCAGGTTAACTCCAGCGGGGTTATCCTACGAGCAGTACTTC. This sequence encodes CASRLTPAGLSYEQYF.

The V call is TRBV11-3, the J call TRBJ2-2, with TRBD2 identical over 12 bases. The CDR3 contains 17 residues. Trimming took 3 bases from V and 1 from J; bases not matched to a gene: 3. Germline assignment: CDR1 SGHNT and CDR2 YENEEA. CDR3 sequence (DNA): TGTGCCAGCAGCTTCTGGACTAGCGGGGAGAACACCGGGGAGCTGTTTTTT. Amino acid sequence: CASSFWTSGENTGELFF. Based on the CDR3 plus reference TRBV11-3 and TRBJ2-2, the full variable domain is EAGVVQSPRYKIIEKKQPVAFWCNPISGHNTLYWYLQNLGQGPELLIRYENEEAVDDSQLPKDRFSAERLKGVDSTLKIQPAELGDSAVYLCASSFWTSGENTGELFFGEGSRLTVL.